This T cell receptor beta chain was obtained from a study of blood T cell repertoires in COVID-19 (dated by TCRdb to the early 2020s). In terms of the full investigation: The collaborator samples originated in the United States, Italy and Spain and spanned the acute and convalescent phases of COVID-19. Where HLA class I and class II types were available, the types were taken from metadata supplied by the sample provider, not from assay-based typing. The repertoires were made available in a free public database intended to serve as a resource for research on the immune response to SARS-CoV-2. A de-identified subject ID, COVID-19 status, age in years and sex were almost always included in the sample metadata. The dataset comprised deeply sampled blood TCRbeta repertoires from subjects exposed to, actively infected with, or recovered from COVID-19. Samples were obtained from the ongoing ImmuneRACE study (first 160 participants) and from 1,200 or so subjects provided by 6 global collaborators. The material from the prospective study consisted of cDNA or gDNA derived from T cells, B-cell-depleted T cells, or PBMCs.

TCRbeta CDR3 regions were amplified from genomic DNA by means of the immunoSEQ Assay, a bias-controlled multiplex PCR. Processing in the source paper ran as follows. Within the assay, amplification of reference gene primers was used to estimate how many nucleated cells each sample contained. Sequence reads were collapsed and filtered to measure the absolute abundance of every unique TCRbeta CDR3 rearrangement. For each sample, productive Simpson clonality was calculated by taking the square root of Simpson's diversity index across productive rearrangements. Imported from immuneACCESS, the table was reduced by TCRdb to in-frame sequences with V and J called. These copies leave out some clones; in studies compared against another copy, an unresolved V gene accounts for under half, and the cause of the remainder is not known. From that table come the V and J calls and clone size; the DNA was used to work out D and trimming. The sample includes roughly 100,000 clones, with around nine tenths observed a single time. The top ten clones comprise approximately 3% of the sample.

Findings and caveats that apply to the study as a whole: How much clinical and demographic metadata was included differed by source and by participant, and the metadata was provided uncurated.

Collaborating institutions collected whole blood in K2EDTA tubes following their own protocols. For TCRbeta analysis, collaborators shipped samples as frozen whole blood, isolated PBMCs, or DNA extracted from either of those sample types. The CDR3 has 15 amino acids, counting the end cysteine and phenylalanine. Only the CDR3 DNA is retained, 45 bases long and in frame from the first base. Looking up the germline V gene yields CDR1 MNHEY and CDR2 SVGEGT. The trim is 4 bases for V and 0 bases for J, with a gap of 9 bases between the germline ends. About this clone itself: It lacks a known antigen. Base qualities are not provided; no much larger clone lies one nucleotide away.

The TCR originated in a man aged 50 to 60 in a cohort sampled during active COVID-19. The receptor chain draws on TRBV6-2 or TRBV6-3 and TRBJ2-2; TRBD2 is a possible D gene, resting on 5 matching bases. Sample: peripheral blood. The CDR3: CASSLRGSNTGELFF. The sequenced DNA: TGTGCCAGCAGTTTACGCGGGTCGAACACCGGGGAGCTGTTTTTT.